This is a list of T cell receptor beta chains from one sample in a study of persistence of HIV-infected CD4 T cells. The antigens these receptors bind are not known. TCRdb's table, derived via immunoSEQ multiplex PCR, lists solely in-frame clones and lacks some. The sample carries about 5,300 clones, about 67% recorded once. Source: CD4+ T cells sorted from PBMCs after roughly 18-hour stimulation, taken from a patient who received antiretroviral therapy. The receptors shown here come from an adult man with HIV who was CMV-seropositive. Each CDR3 is given with its conserved first and last residue. The order of the fields is clone size, V gene, J gene, D gene, CDR3 protein, CDR3 DNA. A D gene is named only where the DNA matches it firmly. Size is omitted from some rows. Given values are once, few, many or a class for expanded clones.

abundance: NA; v_gene: TRBV27; j_gene: TRBJ1-2; d_gene: TRBD1; CDR3aa: CASSFEGARGYTF; CDR3nt: TGTGCCAGCAGTTTCGAGGGGGCGCGGGGCTACACCTTC
abundance: medium-sized; v_gene: TRBV6-5; j_gene: TRBJ1-2; d_gene: TRBD1; CDR3aa: CASTQTGRNYGYTF; CDR3nt: TGTGCCAGCACCCAGACAGGGAGGAACTATGGCTACACCTTC
abundance: NA; v_gene: TRBV7-2; j_gene: TRBJ1-6; d_gene: TRBD1; CDR3aa: CASSLIGTGPNSPLHF; CDR3nt: TGTGCCAGCAGCTTAATCGGGACAGGCCCTAATTCACCCCTCCACTTT
abundance: medium-sized; v_gene: TRBV6-5; j_gene: TRBJ1-4; d_gene: NA; CDR3aa: CASSYRRGGEKLFF; CDR3nt: TGTGCCAGCAGTTACCGCAGGGGCGGTGAAAAACTGTTTTTT
abundance: NA; v_gene: TRBV7-8; j_gene: TRBJ1-2; d_gene: NA; CDR3aa: CASSLVGDGYTF; CDR3nt: TGTGCCAGCAGCTTAGTCGGTGATGGCTACACCTTC
abundance: NA; v_gene: TRBV30; j_gene: TRBJ1-5; d_gene: TRBD1; CDR3aa: CAWSGTGSRNQPQHF; CDR3nt: TGTGCCTGGTCCGGGACAGGGTCCAGAAATCAGCCCCAGCATTTT
abundance: NA; v_gene: TRBV18; j_gene: TRBJ2-3; d_gene: NA; CDR3aa: CASSPLAGLHSTDTQYF; CDR3nt: TGTGCCAGCTCACCACTCGCGGGACTTCATAGCACAGATACGCAGTATTTT
abundance: NA; v_gene: TRBV28; j_gene: TRBJ2-3; d_gene: NA; CDR3aa: CASSLGGSTDTQYF; CDR3nt: TGTGCCAGCAGTTTAGGGGGTTCCACAGATACGCAGTATTTT
abundance: NA; v_gene: TRBV6-5; j_gene: TRBJ2-7; d_gene: NA; CDR3aa: CASSYSSEQYF; CDR3nt: TGTGCCAGCAGTTACTCTTCCGAGCAGTACTTC
abundance: NA; v_gene: TRBV7-2; j_gene: TRBJ2-1; d_gene: TRBD2; CDR3aa: CASSLTSGGHNEQFF; CDR3nt: TGTGCCAGCAGCTTGACTAGCGGGGGCCACAATGAGCAGTTCTTC
abundance: once; v_gene: TRBV5-4; j_gene: TRBJ2-6; d_gene: TRBD1; CDR3aa: CASSSPGQGAGANVLTF; CDR3nt: TGTGCCAGCAGCTCTCCCGGACAGGGGGCTGGGGCCAACGTCCTGACTTTC
abundance: NA; v_gene: TRBV18; j_gene: TRBJ1-2; d_gene: TRBD1; CDR3aa: CASSPSGTGVYGYTF; CDR3nt: TGTGCCAGCTCACCCTCCGGGACAGGGGTCTATGGCTACACCTTC
abundance: NA; v_gene: TRBV7-3; j_gene: TRBJ2-7; d_gene: NA; CDR3aa: CASSLQGGGHEQYF; CDR3nt: TGTGCCAGCAGCTTGCAGGGAGGGGGCCACGAGCAGTACTTC
abundance: NA; v_gene: TRBV20-1; j_gene: TRBJ1-1; d_gene: NA; CDR3aa: CSASPLGGPSNTEAFF; CDR3nt: TGCAGTGCTAGTCCCCTAGGAGGTCCGTCGAACACTGAAGCTTTCTTT
abundance: NA; v_gene: TRBV12-3/TRBV12-4; j_gene: TRBJ1-1; d_gene: NA; CDR3aa: CASVLWAGTEAFF; CDR3nt: TGTGCCAGCGTATTATGGGCCGGGACTGAAGCTTTCTTT
abundance: NA; v_gene: TRBV7-9; j_gene: TRBJ1-2; d_gene: NA; CDR3aa: CASSLDNLIRSYYGYTF; CDR3nt: TGTGCCAGCAGCTTAGATAATCTTATAAGATCTTACTATGGCTACACCTTC
abundance: few; v_gene: TRBV5-1; j_gene: TRBJ1-6; d_gene: TRBD1; CDR3aa: CASSFRQGWNSPLHF; CDR3nt: TGCGCCAGCAGCTTTCGACAGGGGTGGAATTCACCCCTCCACTTT
abundance: NA; v_gene: TRBV5-5; j_gene: TRBJ2-3; d_gene: NA; CDR3aa: CASSLGPGQTDTQYF; CDR3nt: TGTGCCAGCAGCTTAGGGCCAGGGCAGACAGATACGCAGTATTTT
abundance: NA; v_gene: TRBV7-9; j_gene: TRBJ1-5; d_gene: NA; CDR3aa: CASSLSGGSNQPQHF; CDR3nt: TGTGCCAGCAGCTTGTCAGGAGGTAGCAATCAGCCCCAGCATTTT
abundance: NA; v_gene: TRBV9; j_gene: TRBJ2-5; d_gene: NA; CDR3aa: CASSPWTSLQETQYF; CDR3nt: TGTGCCAGCAGCCCTTGGACATCACTCCAAGAGACCCAGTACTTC
abundance: NA; v_gene: TRBV11-3; j_gene: TRBJ1-1; d_gene: TRBD1; CDR3aa: CASSFTGAETEAFF; CDR3nt: TGTGCCAGCAGCTTTACAGGGGCGGAAACTGAAGCTTTCTTT
abundance: NA; v_gene: TRBV5-1; j_gene: TRBJ1-2; d_gene: TRBD1; CDR3aa: CASSFDRGQYGYTF; CDR3nt: TGCGCCAGCAGCTTTGACAGGGGGCAGTATGGCTACACCTTC
abundance: NA; v_gene: TRBV6-5; j_gene: TRBJ1-1; d_gene: NA; CDR3aa: CASSPGIYNTEAFF; CDR3nt: TGTGCCAGCAGCCCCGGGATTTACAACACTGAAGCTTTCTTT
abundance: large; v_gene: TRBV28; j_gene: TRBJ2-7; d_gene: TRBD2; CDR3aa: CASRYLGAGGSYEQYF; CDR3nt: TGTGCCAGCAGGTACCTGGGAGCGGGGGGCTCCTACGAGCAGTACTTC
abundance: NA; v_gene: TRBV6-9; j_gene: TRBJ2-5; d_gene: NA; CDR3aa: CAILGKEGLWETQYF; CDR3nt: TGTGCCATCTTGGGGAAGGAGGGGCTTTGGGAGACCCAGTACTTC
abundance: once; v_gene: TRBV27; j_gene: TRBJ1-2; d_gene: NA; CDR3aa: CASRLQVADGYTF; CDR3nt: TGTGCCAGCAGGCTACAGGTGGCCGATGGCTACACCTTC
abundance: medium-sized; v_gene: TRBV7-2; j_gene: TRBJ2-1; d_gene: TRBD2; CDR3aa: CASSFPTSGGARYNEQFF; CDR3nt: TGTGCCAGCAGCTTCCCGACTAGCGGGGGGGCGAGGTACAATGAGCAGTTCTTC
abundance: NA; v_gene: TRBV19; j_gene: TRBJ2-2; d_gene: NA; CDR3aa: CASTTIYTGELFF; CDR3nt: TGTGCCAGTACCACGATCTACACCGGGGAGCTGTTTTTT
abundance: few; v_gene: TRBV15; j_gene: TRBJ2-7; d_gene: NA; CDR3aa: CATSPQWGSSYEQYF; CDR3nt: TGTGCCACCAGCCCCCAATGGGGCAGCTCCTACGAGCAGTACTTC
abundance: NA; v_gene: TRBV18; j_gene: TRBJ2-3; d_gene: NA; CDR3aa: CASSPQRTTGRADTQYF; CDR3nt: TGTGCCAGCTCACCACAAAGAACAACAGGGAGGGCAGATACGCAGTATTTT
abundance: few; v_gene: TRBV25-1; j_gene: TRBJ1-2; d_gene: TRBD1; CDR3aa: CASFQGARGYTF; CDR3nt: TGTGCCAGCTTTCAGGGGGCGAGAGGCTACACCTTC
abundance: once; v_gene: TRBV30; j_gene: TRBJ1-4; d_gene: NA; CDR3aa: CAWNQASGVEKLFF; CDR3nt: TGTGCCTGGAATCAAGCCTCGGGCGTTGAAAAACTGTTTTTT
abundance: NA; v_gene: TRBV5-6; j_gene: TRBJ2-2; d_gene: NA; CDR3aa: CASSRPATGELFF; CDR3nt: TGTGCCAGCAGCCGTCCTGCCACCGGGGAGCTGTTTTTT
abundance: NA; v_gene: TRBV6-5; j_gene: TRBJ1-6; d_gene: NA; CDR3aa: CASSSQGHNSPLHF; CDR3nt: TGTGCCAGCAGTTCTCAGGGGCATAATTCACCCCTCCACTTT
abundance: NA; v_gene: TRBV5-1; j_gene: TRBJ2-3; d_gene: NA; CDR3aa: CASSLRGLSTDTQYF; CDR3nt: TGCGCCAGCAGCTTGAGGGGTCTTAGCACAGATACGCAGTATTTT
abundance: medium-sized; v_gene: TRBV7-9; j_gene: TRBJ2-3; d_gene: TRBD2; CDR3aa: CASSPGLAGVADTQYF; CDR3nt: TGTGCCAGCAGCCCCGGACTAGCGGGGGTAGCAGATACGCAGTATTTT
abundance: few; v_gene: TRBV5-5; j_gene: TRBJ1-6; d_gene: NA; CDR3aa: CASSFDLAGTLHF; CDR3nt: TGTGCCAGCAGCTTTGACCTCGCCGGGACCCTCCACTTT
abundance: NA; v_gene: TRBV30; j_gene: TRBJ1-6; d_gene: NA; CDR3aa: CAWTATYNSPLHF; CDR3nt: TGTGCCTGGACGGCCACCTATAATTCACCCCTCCACTTT
abundance: NA; v_gene: TRBV7-6; j_gene: TRBJ1-3; d_gene: NA; CDR3aa: CASSLRGAAGNTIYF; CDR3nt: TGTGCCAGCAGCTTACGGGGGGCGGCTGGAAACACCATATATTTT
abundance: NA; v_gene: TRBV5-1; j_gene: TRBJ2-3; d_gene: TRBD1; CDR3aa: CASSLGLGTGGTDTQYF; CDR3nt: TGCGCCAGCAGCTTGGGTTTGGGGACAGGGGGCACAGATACGCAGTATTTT
abundance: NA; v_gene: TRBV5-5; j_gene: TRBJ1-5; d_gene: NA; CDR3aa: CASSPHGAGNQPQHF; CDR3nt: TGTGCCAGCAGCCCCCACGGCGCAGGAAATCAGCCCCAGCATTTT
abundance: NA; v_gene: TRBV10-3; j_gene: TRBJ2-2; d_gene: NA; CDR3aa: CAISESGGTGELFF; CDR3nt: TGTGCCATCAGTGAGTCGGGGGGCACCGGGGAGCTGTTTTTT
abundance: few; v_gene: TRBV14; j_gene: TRBJ1-6; d_gene: TRBD1; CDR3aa: CASQRTGGYNSPLHF; CDR3nt: TGTGCCAGCCAGCGGACAGGGGGCTATAATTCACCCCTCCACTTT
abundance: NA; v_gene: TRBV10-3; j_gene: TRBJ2-1; d_gene: TRBD2; CDR3aa: CAIGPSSGDPEQFF; CDR3nt: TGTGCCATTGGGCCATCTAGCGGAGACCCTGAGCAGTTCTTC
abundance: NA; v_gene: TRBV27; j_gene: TRBJ1-6; d_gene: NA; CDR3aa: CASSSGQSGGRNSPLHF; CDR3nt: TGTGCCAGCAGTTCGGGCCAATCGGGGGGCCGGAATTCACCCCTCCACTTT
abundance: NA; v_gene: TRBV4-2; j_gene: TRBJ1-4; d_gene: NA; CDR3aa: CASSRPQGATNEKLFF; CDR3nt: TGTGCCAGCAGCCGCCCCCAGGGTGCAACTAATGAAAAACTGTTTTTT
abundance: few; v_gene: TRBV14; j_gene: TRBJ2-2; d_gene: TRBD1; CDR3aa: CASSQVDRAGTGRHGELFF; CDR3nt: TGTGCCAGCAGCCAAGTGGATAGAGCAGGGACAGGGCGACACGGGGAGCTGTTTTTT
abundance: NA; v_gene: TRBV12-3/TRBV12-4; j_gene: TRBJ1-6; d_gene: NA; CDR3aa: CASSLLGGAPLHF; CDR3nt: TGTGCCAGCAGTTTATTGGGGGGAGCACCCCTCCACTTT
abundance: NA; v_gene: TRBV2; j_gene: TRBJ1-4; d_gene: NA; CDR3aa: CASREQATNEKLFF; CDR3nt: TGTGCCAGCAGGGAACAGGCAACTAATGAAAAACTGTTTTTT
abundance: NA; v_gene: TRBV4-2; j_gene: TRBJ1-2; d_gene: NA; CDR3aa: CASSQTTNYGYTF; CDR3nt: TGTGCCAGCAGCCAGACTACTAACTATGGCTACACCTTC
abundance: once; v_gene: TRBV6-5; j_gene: TRBJ1-6; d_gene: TRBD1; CDR3aa: CASTPRQGLNSPLHF; CDR3nt: TGTGCCAGCACCCCCAGACAGGGTTTGAATTCACCCCTCCACTTT
abundance: NA; v_gene: TRBV29-1; j_gene: TRBJ2-7; d_gene: TRBD2; CDR3aa: CSATSGGGIGQYF; CDR3nt: TGCAGCGCTACGAGCGGGGGCGGGATTGGGCAGTACTTC
abundance: NA; v_gene: TRBV14; j_gene: TRBJ2-2; d_gene: NA; CDR3aa: CASSPRTGTGELFF; CDR3nt: TGTGCCAGCAGCCCCCGGACCGGTACCGGGGAGCTGTTTTTT
abundance: NA; v_gene: TRBV7-2; j_gene: TRBJ2-7; d_gene: NA; CDR3aa: CASSLARDRPYEMQYF; CDR3nt: TGTGCCAGCAGCCTAGCCCGGGACCGACCCTACGAGATGCAGTACTTC
abundance: large; v_gene: TRBV4-2; j_gene: TRBJ2-1; d_gene: TRBD2; CDR3aa: CASSQARGGESYNEQFF; CDR3nt: TGTGCCAGCAGCCAGGCCCGGGGGGGGGAGTCCTACAATGAGCAGTTCTTC